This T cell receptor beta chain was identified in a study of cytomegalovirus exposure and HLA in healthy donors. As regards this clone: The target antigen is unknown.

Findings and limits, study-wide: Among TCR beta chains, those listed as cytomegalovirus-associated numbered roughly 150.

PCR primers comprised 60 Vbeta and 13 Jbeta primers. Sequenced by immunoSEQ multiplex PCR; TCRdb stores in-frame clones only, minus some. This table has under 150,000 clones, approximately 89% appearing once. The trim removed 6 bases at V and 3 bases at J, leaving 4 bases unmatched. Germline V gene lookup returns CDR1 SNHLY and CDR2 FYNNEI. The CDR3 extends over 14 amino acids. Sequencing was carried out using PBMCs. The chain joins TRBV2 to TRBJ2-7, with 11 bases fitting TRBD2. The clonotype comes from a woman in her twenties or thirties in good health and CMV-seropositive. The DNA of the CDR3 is TGTGCCAGCAGGCTGACTAGCGGGAACTACGAGCAGTACTTC. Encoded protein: CASRLTSGNYEQYF.